The clone carrying this T cell receptor (beta chain) occurred a few times. This record belongs to a study of T-cell memory formation after mild COVID-19. The V gene end was trimmed by 4 bases and the J gene end by 1 base; junction bases not matched to a gene: 4. Germline V lookup: CDR1 SGDLS, CDR2 YYNGEE. This CDR3 contains 15 residues. The authors produced TCR alpha and TCR beta cDNA libraries with sample barcodes and UMIs by 5'RACE using constant-segment primers. In TCRdb, the 5' RACE reads were re-called with MiXCR into one record per CDR3 protein. The sample yields 310,000 or so distinct CDR3 sequences, 15% seen once.

The sequence was collected from a man aged 18 to 29 who had mild COVID-19 (a few samples of this study predate the infection). Cell type and time point are not known. The chain is built from TRBV9 and TRBJ2-3; the match to TRBD2 covers 9 bases. Sequenced input: PBMCs or a T cell subset sorted from them (not recorded which). The CDR3 DNA sequence: TGTGCCAGCAGCCCCCGGACTAGCGGCACAGATACGCAGTATTTT. It yields the protein CASSPRTSGTDTQYF.